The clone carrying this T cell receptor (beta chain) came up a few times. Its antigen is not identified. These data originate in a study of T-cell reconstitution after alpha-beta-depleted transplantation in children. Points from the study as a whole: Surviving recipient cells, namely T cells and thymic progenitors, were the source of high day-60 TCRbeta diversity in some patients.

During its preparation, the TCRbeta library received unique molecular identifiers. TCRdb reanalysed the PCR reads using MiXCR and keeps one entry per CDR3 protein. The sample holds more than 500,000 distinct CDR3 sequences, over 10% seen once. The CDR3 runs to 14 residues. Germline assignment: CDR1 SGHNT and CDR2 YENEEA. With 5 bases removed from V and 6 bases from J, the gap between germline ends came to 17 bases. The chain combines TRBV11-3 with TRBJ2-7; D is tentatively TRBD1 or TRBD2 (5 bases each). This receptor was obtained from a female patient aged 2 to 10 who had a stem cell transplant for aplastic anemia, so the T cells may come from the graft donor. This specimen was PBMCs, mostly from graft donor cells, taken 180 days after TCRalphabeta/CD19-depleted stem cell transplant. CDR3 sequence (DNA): TGTGCCAGCAGCCTGGGACGGACCTTTGGCGAGCAGTACGTC. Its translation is CASSLGRTFGEQYV.